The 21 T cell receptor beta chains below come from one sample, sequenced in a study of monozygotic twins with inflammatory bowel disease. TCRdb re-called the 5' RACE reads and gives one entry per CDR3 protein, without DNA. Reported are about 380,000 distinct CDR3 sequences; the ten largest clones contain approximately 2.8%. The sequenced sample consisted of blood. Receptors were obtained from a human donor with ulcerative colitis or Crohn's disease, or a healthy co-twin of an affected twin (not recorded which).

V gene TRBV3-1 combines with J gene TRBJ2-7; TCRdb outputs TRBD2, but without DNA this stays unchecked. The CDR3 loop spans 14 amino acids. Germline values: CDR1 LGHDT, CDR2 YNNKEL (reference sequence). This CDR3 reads CASNQNAGLVGQYF.

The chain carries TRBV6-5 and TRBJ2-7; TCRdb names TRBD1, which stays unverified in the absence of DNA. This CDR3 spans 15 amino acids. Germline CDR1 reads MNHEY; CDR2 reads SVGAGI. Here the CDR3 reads CASSSSGGGQLEQYF.

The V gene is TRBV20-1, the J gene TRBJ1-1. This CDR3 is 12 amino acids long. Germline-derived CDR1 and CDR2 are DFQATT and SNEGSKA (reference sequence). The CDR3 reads CSAEKFITEAFF.

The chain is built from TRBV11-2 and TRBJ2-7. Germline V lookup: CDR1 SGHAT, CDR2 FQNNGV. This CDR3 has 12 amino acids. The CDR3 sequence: CASSLVTYEQYF. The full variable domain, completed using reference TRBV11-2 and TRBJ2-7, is EAGVAQSPRYKIIEKRQSVAFWCNPISGHATLYWYQQILGQGPKLLIQFQNNGVVDDSQLPKDRFSAERLKGVDSTLKIQPAKLEDSAVYLCASSLVTYEQYFGPGTRLTVT.

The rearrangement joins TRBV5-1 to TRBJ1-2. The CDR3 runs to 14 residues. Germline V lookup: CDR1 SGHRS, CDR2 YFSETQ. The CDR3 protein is CASSLASRLPGYTF.

The CDR3 sequence is CASSLPDSKYYEQYF. The genes are TRBV11-3 and TRBJ2-7; no DNA is available, so the TRBD1 call from TCRdb remains unchecked. The germline gives CDR1 SGHNT, CDR2 YENEEA. This CDR3 contains 15 residues.

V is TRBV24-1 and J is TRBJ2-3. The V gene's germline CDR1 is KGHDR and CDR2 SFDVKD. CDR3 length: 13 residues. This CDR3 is CATSDPSTDTQYF.

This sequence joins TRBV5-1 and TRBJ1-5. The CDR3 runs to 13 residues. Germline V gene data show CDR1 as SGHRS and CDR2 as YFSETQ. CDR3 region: CASSLETSQPQHF.

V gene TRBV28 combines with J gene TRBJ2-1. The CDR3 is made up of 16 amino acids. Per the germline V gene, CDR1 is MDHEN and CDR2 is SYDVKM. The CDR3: CASSPIRLDSYNEQFF.

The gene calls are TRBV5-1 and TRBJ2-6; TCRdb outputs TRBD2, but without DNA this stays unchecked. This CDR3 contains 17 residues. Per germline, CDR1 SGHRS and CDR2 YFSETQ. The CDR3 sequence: CASSLGPSRSGANVLTF.

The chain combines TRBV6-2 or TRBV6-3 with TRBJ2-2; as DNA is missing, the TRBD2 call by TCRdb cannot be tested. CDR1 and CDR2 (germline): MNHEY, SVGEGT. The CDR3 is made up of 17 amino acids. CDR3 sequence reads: CASSLGTWEVSTGELFF.

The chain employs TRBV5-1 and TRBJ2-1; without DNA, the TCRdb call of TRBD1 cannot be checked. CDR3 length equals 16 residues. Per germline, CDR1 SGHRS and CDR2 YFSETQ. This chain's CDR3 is CATEMGPGSGFGEQFF. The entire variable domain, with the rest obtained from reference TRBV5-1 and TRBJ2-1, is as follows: KAGVTQTPRYLIKTRGQQVTLSCSPISGHRSVSWYQQTPGQGLQFLFEYFSETQRNKGNFPGRFSGRQFSNSRSEMNVSTLELGDSALYLCATEMGPGSGFGEQFFGPGTRLTVL.

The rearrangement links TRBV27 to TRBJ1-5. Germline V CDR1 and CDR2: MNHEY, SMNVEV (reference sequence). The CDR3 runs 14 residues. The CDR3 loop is CASSLFRGNQPQHF.

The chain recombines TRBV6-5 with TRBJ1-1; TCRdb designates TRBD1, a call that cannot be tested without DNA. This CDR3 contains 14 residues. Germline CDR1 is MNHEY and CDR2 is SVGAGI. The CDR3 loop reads CASSYSEQGTEAFF.

The CDR3 region is CSARVKGLSNQPQHF. This sequence joins TRBV20-1 and TRBJ1-5. This CDR3 region has 15 residues. Per germline, CDR1 DFQATT and CDR2 SNEGSKA (reference sequence).

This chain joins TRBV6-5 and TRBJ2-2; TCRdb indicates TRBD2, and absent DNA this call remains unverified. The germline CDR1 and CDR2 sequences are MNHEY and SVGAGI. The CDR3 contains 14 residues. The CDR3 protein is CASSYQRVTGELFF.

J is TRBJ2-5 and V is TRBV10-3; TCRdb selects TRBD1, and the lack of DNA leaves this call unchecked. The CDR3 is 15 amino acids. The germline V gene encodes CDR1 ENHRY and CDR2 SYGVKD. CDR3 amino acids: CAISEAGDMRETQYF.

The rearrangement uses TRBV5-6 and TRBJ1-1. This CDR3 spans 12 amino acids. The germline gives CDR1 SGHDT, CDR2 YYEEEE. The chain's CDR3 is CASSLMNTEAFF.

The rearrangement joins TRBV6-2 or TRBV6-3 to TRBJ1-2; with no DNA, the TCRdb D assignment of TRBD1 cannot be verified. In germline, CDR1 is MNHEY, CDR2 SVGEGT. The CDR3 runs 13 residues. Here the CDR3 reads CASSSGTSYGYTF.

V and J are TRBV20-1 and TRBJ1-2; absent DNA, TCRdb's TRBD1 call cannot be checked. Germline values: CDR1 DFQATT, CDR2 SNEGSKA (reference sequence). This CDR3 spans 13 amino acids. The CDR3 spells CSASTGQGYGYTF.

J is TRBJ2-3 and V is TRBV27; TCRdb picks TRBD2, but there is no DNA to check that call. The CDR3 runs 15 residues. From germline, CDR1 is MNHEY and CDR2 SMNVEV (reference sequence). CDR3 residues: CASSLMLAIADTQYF.